This note documents a single TCR beta chain sequence. Assay used: immunoSEQ multiplex PCR; TCRdb lists only in-frame clones, some missing. The table includes around 260,000 clones, 80% to 90% detected once. The data were obtained in a study of blood T cell repertoires in COVID-19. Overall study context: Collection of acute and convalescent COVID-19 samples took place in the United States, Italy and Spain. T cells, B-cell-depleted T cells, or PBMCs provided the cDNA or gDNA that served as material.

Trimming left V 5 bases short and J 4 bases short, with 20 bases between. CDR1 is KGHSH, CDR2 LQKENI, per germline. The CDR3 covers 16 residues. Researchers sorted participants into cohorts using their self-reported clinical history. The clonotype comes from a woman aged 25 to 39 who had recovered from COVID-19. The chain links TRBV18 to TRBJ1-2; D gene unclear. The material sequenced was PBMCs or T cells enriched from blood (not recorded which). This chain's CDR3 is CASSTLRGAVSYGYTF. The DNA of the CDR3 is TGTGCCAGCTCAACGTTACGTGGAGCCGTATCCTATGGCTACACCTTC. The full variable domain, its missing parts supplied by reference TRBV18 and TRBJ1-2, is NAGVMQNPRHLVRRRGQEARLRCSPMKGHSHVYWYRQLPEEGLKFMVYLQKENIIDESGMPKERFSAEFPKEGPSILRIQQVVRGDSAAYFCASSTLRGAVSYGYTFGSGTRLTVV.